Shown below are 18 T cell receptor beta chains from a single sample sequenced in a study of a mutant IDH1 vaccine in newly diagnosed glioma. Sequencing used immunoSEQ multiplex PCR; TCRdb keeps in-frame clones, though not all of them. The table records around 66,000 clones, 80% of them present only once. Time point: week 11, during vaccination. Topical imiquimod accompanied each vaccine dose, which consisted of 300 ug of mutant IDH1 20-mer peptide. Their recognized antigens are unknown. Specimen: PBMCs, collected from a glioma patient whose treatment included an IDH1 peptide vaccine. The receptors derive from a man aged 45 to 65 with glioma.

The chain carries TRBV19 and TRBJ2-2; TRBD2 matches at 8 bases. Germline lookup yields CDR1 LNHDA and CDR2 SQIVND (reference sequence). With 9 bases clipped from V and 2 bases from J, the junction kept 8 bases outside the gene matches. This CDR3 is 15 amino acids long. CDR3 protein: CASTSGGANTGELFF. The DNA of the CDR3 is TGTGCCAGCACGAGCGGGGGAGCAAACACCGGGGAGCTGTTTTTT.

J is TRBJ2-7 and V is TRBV2, with 7 bases fitting TRBD1. CDR3 size: 14 residues. V dropped 5 bases and J dropped 0; count of bases not matched to a gene: 4. Germline loops: CDR1 SNHLY, CDR2 FYNNEI. The CDR3 nucleotides read TGTGCCAGCAGTTCCGGGACAGCCTCCTACGAGCAGTACTTC. Translated, it gives CASSSGTASYEQYF.

The chain uses TRBV7-9 and TRBJ2-7, with a tentative D call TRBD2 (6 bases). Trimming took off 4 bases at V and 1 base at J, with 11 bases between the two ends. CDR1 is SEHNR and CDR2 is FQNEAQ in the germline V gene (reference sequence). CDR3 length equals 14 residues. The DNA for the CDR3 is TGTGCCAGCAGCTCCGGTAGCGGATCCTACGAGCAGTACTTC. As protein: CASSSGSGSYEQYF.

The V and J genes are TRBV5-4 and TRBJ1-1; D not certain. Germline V gene data show CDR1 as SGHNT and CDR2 as YYREEE (reference sequence). CDR3 length equals 16 residues. The V and J ends lost 4 bases and 2 bases respectively, with 18 bases between them. Here the CDR3 reads CASSDYKSGINTEAFF. CDR3 sequence (DNA): TGTGCCAGCAGCGACTACAAATCGGGAATTAACACTGAAGCTTTCTTT.

J is TRBJ2-1 and V is TRBV13; possible D gene TRBD1, 6 bases. The CDR3 has 13 amino acids. Germline values: CDR1 PRHDT, CDR2 FYEKMQ (reference sequence). V was shortened by 5 bases and J by 7 bases, with 12 bases between the two germline ends. CDR3: CASSPQGRNEQFF. Written as DNA, the CDR3 is TGTGCCAGCAGCCCACAGGGCCGAAATGAGCAGTTCTTC.

This rearrangement joins TRBV14 to TRBJ2-1; TRBD2 is a possible D gene (6 bases). Trimming cost V 0 bases and J 6 bases, with 15 bases left between them. Germline assignment: CDR1 SGHDN and CDR2 FVKESK. CDR3 size: 16 residues. CDR3 nucleotide sequence: TGTGCCAGCAGCCAAGACCGGGCGGGATACGCCAATGAGCAGTTCTTC. Amino acid sequence: CASSQDRAGYANEQFF.

For the CDR3, the DNA is TGTGCCTGGAGCAAGAGAGAGACCCAGTACTTC. Its translation is CAWSKRETQYF. The chain has TRBV30 and TRBJ2-5; D is ambiguous. The ends were cut back, 3 bases at V and 4 bases at J, with 6 bases in the middle. CDR1 and CDR2 (germline): GTSNPN, SVGIG (reference sequence). The CDR3 runs 11 residues.

The rearrangement links TRBV30 to TRBJ1-6, with TRBD1 matching 7 bases. V shed 5 bases, J shed 11 bases, and the junction held 15 bases outside the gene matches. The V gene's germline CDR1 is GTSNPN and CDR2 SVGIG (reference sequence). CDR3 length: 15 amino acids. CDR3 loop: CAWSETGTALTPLHF. CDR3 nucleotides: TGTGCCTGGTCTGAAACCGGGACAGCATTAACACCCCTCCACTTT.

CDR3 nucleotide sequence: TGCGCCAGCAGCCAAGCCCTAACAGGGGGAAACACCATATATTTT. As protein: CASSQALTGGNTIYF. The gene calls are TRBV4-1 and TRBJ1-3; D perhaps matches TRBD1 (6 bases). Per germline, CDR1 MGHRA and CDR2 YSYEKL. The CDR3 consists of 15 residues. Deletions cut 1 base from V and 4 bases from J, with 11 bases between.

The CDR3 nucleotides are TGTGCCAGCAGCGTACGAGCGGATGCGTCAAACACCATATATTTT. It is translated as CASSVRADASNTIYF. The J gene is TRBJ1-3, the V gene TRBV9; D call uncertain. Germline assignment: CDR1 SGDLS and CDR2 YYNGEE. The CDR3 is made up of 15 amino acids. The V end was cut by 1 base, the J end by 6 bases, with 14 bases between. Filled out from reference TRBV9 and TRBJ1-3, the complete variable domain reads DSGVTQTPKHLITATGQRVTLRCSPRSGDLSVYWYQQSLDQGLQFLIQYYNGEERAKGNILERFSAQQFPDLHSELNLSSLELGDSALYFCASSVRADASNTIYFGEGSWLTVV.

The chain carries TRBV5-6 and TRBJ2-7, with 7 bases fitting TRBD2. V dropped 2 bases and J dropped 4; count of bases not matched to a gene: 9. This CDR3 is built from 15 residues. Germline assignment: CDR1 SGHDT and CDR2 YYEEEE. The CDR3 sequence: CASSFLYAGVYEQYF. CDR3 DNA sequence: TGTGCCAGCAGCTTCCTTTATGCGGGAGTTTACGAGCAGTACTTC.

J is TRBJ2-6 and V is TRBV7-2, with D tentatively TRBD1 (5 bases). There are 15 residues in the CDR3. The V end was cut by 4 bases, the J end by 0 bases, with 7 bases between. The germline V gene encodes CDR1 SGHTA and CDR2 FQGNSA. Here the CDR3 reads CASSYRFSGANVLTF. The CDR3 coding sequence is TGTGCCAGCAGCTACAGGTTCTCTGGGGCCAACGTCCTGACTTTC.

This chain joins TRBV7-9 and TRBJ2-7; a weak D match, TRBD2 (6 bases). V shed 1 base and J shed 2 bases, with 15 bases lying between them. Looked up from germline, CDR1 is SEHNR and CDR2 is FQNEAQ (reference sequence). The CDR3 covers 16 residues. Here the CDR3 reads CASSLGSAGKTYEQYF. CDR3 DNA sequence: TGTGCCAGCAGCTTAGGTTCGGCGGGGAAAACCTACGAGCAGTACTTC.

V usage is TRBV7-8 and J usage is TRBJ2-1; TRBD2 agrees at 7 bases. Germline V lookup: CDR1 SGHVS, CDR2 FQNEAQ. This CDR3 is 15 amino acids long. The trim removed 0 bases at V and 5 bases at J, leaving 4 bases unmatched. The CDR3 nucleotides are TGTGCCAGCAGCTTAGCGGGGGACTACAACAATGAGCAGTTCTTC. Translated, it gives CASSLAGDYNNEQFF.

This sequence joins TRBV5-1 and TRBJ2-3, with D tentatively TRBD1 (6 bases). The CDR3 length is 15 residues. Deletions cut 1 base from V and 0 bases from J, with 9 bases between. Germline values: CDR1 SGHRS, CDR2 YFSETQ. CDR3 loop: CASSLIRGSTDTQYF. In DNA, the CDR3 is TGCGCCAGCAGCTTGATCAGGGGAAGCACAGATACGCAGTATTTT.

The chain carries TRBV2 and TRBJ2-5, with 11 bases aligning to TRBD2. V shed 6 bases, J shed 1 base, and the junction held 4 bases outside the gene matches. Germline assignment: CDR1 SNHLY and CDR2 FYNNEI. The CDR3 has 15 residues. The CDR3: CASRLAGGFQETQYF. CDR3 nucleotide sequence: TGTGCCAGCAGGCTAGCGGGAGGATTCCAAGAGACCCAGTACTTC.

This clone was recorded only once. The chain recombines TRBV4-2 with TRBJ2-2; D is tentatively TRBD1 or TRBD2 (5 bases each). Germline assignment: CDR1 LGHNA and CDR2 YNFKEQ. Trimming shortened V by 1 base and J by 6 bases, and 12 bases separated the two germline ends. The CDR3 length is 15 residues. This CDR3 reads CASSQVGEWAGELFF. In nucleotides, the CDR3 is TGTGCCAGCAGCCAAGTAGGGGAGTGGGCCGGGGAGCTGTTTTTT.

The J gene is TRBJ2-2, the V gene TRBV5-1, with TRBD1 identical over 8 bases. The trim removed 1 base at V and 4 bases at J, leaving 6 bases unmatched. Germline V gives CDR1 SGHRS, CDR2 YFSETQ. The CDR3 sequence is 16 residues long. CDR3 nucleotides: TGCGCCAGCAGCTTGAATGGACAGGGACCCACCGGGGAGCTGTTTTTT. It specifies CASSLNGQGPTGELFF.